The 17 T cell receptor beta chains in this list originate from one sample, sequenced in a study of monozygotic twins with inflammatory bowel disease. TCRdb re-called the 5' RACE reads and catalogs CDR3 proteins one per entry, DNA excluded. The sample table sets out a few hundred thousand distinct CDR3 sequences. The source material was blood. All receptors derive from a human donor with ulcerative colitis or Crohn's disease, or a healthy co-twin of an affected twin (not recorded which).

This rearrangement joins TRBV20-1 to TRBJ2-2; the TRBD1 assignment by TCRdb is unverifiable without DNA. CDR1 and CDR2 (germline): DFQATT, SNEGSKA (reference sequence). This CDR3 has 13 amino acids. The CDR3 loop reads CSAGGQGPGELFF.

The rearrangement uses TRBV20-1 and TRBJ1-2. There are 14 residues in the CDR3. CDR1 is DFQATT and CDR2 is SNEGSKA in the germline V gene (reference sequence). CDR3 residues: CSAREGSSAHGYTF.

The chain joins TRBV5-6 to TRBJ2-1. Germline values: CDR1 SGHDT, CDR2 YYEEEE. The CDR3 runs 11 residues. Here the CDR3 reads CASSSGGRQFF.

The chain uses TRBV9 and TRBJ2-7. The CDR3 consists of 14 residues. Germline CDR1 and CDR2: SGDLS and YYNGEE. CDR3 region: CASSVGQVPHEQYF.

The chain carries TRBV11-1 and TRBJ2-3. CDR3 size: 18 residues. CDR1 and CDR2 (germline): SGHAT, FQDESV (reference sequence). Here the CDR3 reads CASSSTDPRLLSTDTQYF.

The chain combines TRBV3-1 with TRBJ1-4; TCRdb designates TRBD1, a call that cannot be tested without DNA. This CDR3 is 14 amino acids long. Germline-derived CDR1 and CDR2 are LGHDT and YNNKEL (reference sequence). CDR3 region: CASSPGEKVGKLFF.

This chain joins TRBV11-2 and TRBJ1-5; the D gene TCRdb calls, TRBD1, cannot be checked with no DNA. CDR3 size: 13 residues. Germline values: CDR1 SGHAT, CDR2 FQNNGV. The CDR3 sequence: CASSVSQGQPQHF. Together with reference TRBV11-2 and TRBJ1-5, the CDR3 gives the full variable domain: EAGVAQSPRYKIIEKRQSVAFWCNPISGHATLYWYQQILGQGPKLLIQFQNNGVVDDSQLPKDRFSAERLKGVDSTLKIQPAKLEDSAVYLCASSVSQGQPQHFGDGTRLSIL.

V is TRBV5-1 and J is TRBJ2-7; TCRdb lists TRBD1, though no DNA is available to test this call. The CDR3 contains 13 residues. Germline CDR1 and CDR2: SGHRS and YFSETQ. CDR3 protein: CASSSNRGTEQYF.

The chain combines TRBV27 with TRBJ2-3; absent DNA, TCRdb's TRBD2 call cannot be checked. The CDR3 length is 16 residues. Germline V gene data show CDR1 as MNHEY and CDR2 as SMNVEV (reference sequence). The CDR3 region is CASTSLGGGRTDTQYF.

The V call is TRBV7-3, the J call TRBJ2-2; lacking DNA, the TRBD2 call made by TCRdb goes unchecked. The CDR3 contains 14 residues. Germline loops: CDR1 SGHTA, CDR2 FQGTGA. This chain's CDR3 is CASTLTGPTGELFF.

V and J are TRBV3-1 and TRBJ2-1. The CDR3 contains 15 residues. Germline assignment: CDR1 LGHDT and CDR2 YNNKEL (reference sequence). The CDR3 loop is CASQARGSSYNEQFF.

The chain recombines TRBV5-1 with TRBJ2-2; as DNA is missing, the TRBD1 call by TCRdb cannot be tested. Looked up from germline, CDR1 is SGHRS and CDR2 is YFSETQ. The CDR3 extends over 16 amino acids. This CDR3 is CASSLVPGMNTGELFF.

The CDR3 is CASSSIIRDRTNNEQFF. The chain uses TRBV5-6 and TRBJ2-1; as DNA is missing, the TRBD1 call by TCRdb cannot be tested. The CDR3 loop spans 17 amino acids. Germline loops: CDR1 SGHDT, CDR2 YYEEEE.

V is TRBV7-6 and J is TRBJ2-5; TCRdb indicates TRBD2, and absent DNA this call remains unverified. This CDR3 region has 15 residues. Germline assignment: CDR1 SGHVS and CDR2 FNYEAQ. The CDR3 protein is CASSPHQNGPETQYF.

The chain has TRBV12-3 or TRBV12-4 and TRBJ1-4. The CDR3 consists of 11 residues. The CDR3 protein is CASSLKEKLFF.

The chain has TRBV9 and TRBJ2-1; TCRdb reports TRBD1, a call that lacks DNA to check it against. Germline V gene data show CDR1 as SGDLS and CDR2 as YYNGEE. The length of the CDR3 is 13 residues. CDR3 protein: CASAGTAINEQFF.

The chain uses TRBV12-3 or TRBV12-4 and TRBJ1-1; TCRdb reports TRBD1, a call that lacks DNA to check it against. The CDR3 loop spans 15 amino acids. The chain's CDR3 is CASSSQQGANTEAFF.